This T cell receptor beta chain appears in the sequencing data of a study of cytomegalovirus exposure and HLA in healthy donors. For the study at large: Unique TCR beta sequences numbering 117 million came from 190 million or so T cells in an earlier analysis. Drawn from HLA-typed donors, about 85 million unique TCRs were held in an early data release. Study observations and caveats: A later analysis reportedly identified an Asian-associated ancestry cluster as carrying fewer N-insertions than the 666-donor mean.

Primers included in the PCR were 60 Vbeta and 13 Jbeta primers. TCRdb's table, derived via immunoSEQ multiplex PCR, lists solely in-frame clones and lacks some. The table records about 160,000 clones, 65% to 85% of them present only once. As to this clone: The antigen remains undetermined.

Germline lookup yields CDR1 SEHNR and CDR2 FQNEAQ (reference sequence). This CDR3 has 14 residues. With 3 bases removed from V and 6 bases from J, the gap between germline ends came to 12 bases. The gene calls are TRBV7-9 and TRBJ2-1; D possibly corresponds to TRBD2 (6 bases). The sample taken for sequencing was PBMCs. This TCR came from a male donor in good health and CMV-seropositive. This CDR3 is CASSLGLAPNEQFF. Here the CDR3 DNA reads TGTGCCAGCAGCTTGGGGCTAGCGCCCAATGAGCAGTTCTTC.